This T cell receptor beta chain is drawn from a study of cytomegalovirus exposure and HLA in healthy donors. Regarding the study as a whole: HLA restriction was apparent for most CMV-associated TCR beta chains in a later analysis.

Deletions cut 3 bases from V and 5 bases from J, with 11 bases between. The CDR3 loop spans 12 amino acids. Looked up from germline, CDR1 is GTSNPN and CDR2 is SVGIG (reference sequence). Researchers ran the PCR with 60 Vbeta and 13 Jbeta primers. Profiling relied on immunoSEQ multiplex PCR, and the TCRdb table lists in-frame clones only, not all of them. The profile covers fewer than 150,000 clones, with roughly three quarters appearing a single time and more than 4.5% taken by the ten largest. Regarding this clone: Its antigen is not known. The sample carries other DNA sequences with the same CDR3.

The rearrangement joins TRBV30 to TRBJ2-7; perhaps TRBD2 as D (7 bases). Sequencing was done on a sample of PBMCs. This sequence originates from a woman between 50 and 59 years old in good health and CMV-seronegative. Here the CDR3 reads CAWSRGADEQYF. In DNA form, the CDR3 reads TGTGCCTGGAGCCGGGGGGCGGACGAGCAGTACTTC.